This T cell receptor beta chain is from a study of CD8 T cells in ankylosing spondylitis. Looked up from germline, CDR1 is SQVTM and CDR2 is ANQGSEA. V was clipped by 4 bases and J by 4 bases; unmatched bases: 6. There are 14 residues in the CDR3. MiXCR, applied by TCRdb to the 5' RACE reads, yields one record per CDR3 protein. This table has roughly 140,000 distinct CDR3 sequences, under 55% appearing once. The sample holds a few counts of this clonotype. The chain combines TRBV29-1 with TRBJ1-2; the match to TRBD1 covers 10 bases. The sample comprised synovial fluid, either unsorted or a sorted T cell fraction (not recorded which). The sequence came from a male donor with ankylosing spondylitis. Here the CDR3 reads CSVGPTGGVYGYTF. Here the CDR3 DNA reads TGCAGCGTTGGCCCGACAGGGGGCGTCTATGGCTACACCTTC.